The next 4 T cell receptor beta chains were all read from a single sample in a study of shared clonotypes between healthy human individuals. The data were produced by immunoSEQ multiplex PCR, yet TCRdb's version contains in-frame clones alone and is incomplete. Of about 2.3 million clones in the sample, over 85% are singletons; the top ten hold 0.39%. Sequencing was done on a sample of naive CD4+ T cells from PBMCs. As to subset: CD45RA+ positively selected. These receptors were collected from a man aged 18 to 35 in good health. Some clones in this sample may be carry-over from other donors' samples.

This chain links TRBV5-1 with TRBJ1-1; perhaps TRBD1 as D (6 bases). CDR1 and CDR2 (germline): SGHRS, YFSETQ. V was shortened by 4 bases and J by 0 bases, with 16 bases between the two germline ends. CDR3 size: 16 residues. The CDR3 is CASSLRAGGLNTEAFF. CDR3 bases: TGCGCCAGCAGCCTCCGGGCTGGGGGCCTGAACACTGAAGCTTTCTTT.

This chain links TRBV11-2 with TRBJ2-3; D is unclear. Trimming left V 0 bases short and J 0 bases short, with 7 bases between. CDR1 SGHAT and CDR2 FQNNGV come from the germline V gene. The CDR3 totals 15 residues. The CDR3 region is CASSLDWGSTDTQYF. The CDR3 DNA reads as TGTGCCAGCAGCTTAGATTGGGGAAGCACAGATACGCAGTATTTT.

The chain couples TRBV5-6 to TRBJ1-2, with D possibly being TRBD1 (5 bases). V shed 4 bases and J shed 2 bases, with 15 bases lying between them. Germline V lookup: CDR1 SGHDT, CDR2 YYEEEE. The CDR3 runs 15 residues. As DNA, the CDR3 is TGTGCCAGCAGCGAGACAGCTTCGGGGAACTATGGCTACACCTTC. It yields the protein CASSETASGNYGYTF. The whole variable domain, filled in from reference TRBV5-6 and TRBJ1-2, reads DAGVTQSPTHLIKTRGQQVTLRCSPKSGHDTVSWYQQALGQGPQFIFQYYEEEERQRGNFPDRFSGHQFPNYSSELNVNALLLGDSALYLCASSETASGNYGYTFGSGTRLTVV.

This clone was seen more than once but under ten times. This CDR3 is also generated by other DNA sequences in the sample. The rearrangement uses TRBV30 and TRBJ1-5, with TRBD1 matching over 7 bases. This CDR3 contains 13 residues. In germline, CDR1 is GTSNPN, CDR2 SVGIG (reference sequence). The V segment lost 2 bases and the J segment 7 bases; nucleotides outside the gene matches: 5. The CDR3 sequence is CAWSPRGGQPQHF. The CDR3 nucleotides read TGTGCCTGGAGTCCCAGGGGGGGGCAGCCCCAGCATTTT.